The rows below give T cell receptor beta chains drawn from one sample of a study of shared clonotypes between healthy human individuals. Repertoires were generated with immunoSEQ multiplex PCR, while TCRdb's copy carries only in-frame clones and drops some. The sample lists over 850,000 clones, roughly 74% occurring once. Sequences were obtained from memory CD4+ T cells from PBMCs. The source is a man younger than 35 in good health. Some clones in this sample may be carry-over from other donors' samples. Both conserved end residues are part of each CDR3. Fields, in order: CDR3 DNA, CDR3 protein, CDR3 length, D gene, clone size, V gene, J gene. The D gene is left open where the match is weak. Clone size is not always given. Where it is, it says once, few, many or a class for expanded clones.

CDR3nt: TGTGCCAGCAGCTTATTTAGGCGTTTGGAATCACCCCTCCACTTT
CDR3aa: CASSLFRRLESPLHF
len: 15
d_gene: .
abundance: once
v_gene: TRBV7-8
j_gene: TRBJ1-6

CDR3nt: TGCGCCAGCAGTGAGTCTGGAAGGACTAGTCTTAATGAGCAGTTCTTC
CDR3aa: CASSESGRTSLNEQFF
len: 16
d_gene: TRBD2
abundance: .
v_gene: TRBV10-1
j_gene: TRBJ2-1

CDR3nt: TGTGCCAGCAACGGAGGGCCGCCTAACTATGGCTACACCTTC
CDR3aa: CASNGGPPNYGYTF
len: 14
d_gene: .
abundance: once
v_gene: TRBV5-4
j_gene: TRBJ1-2

CDR3nt: TGTGCCAGCAGCCTCCGGTCCGTACCGACTGAGCAGTTCTTC
CDR3aa: CASSLRSVPTEQFF
len: 14
d_gene: .
abundance: .
v_gene: TRBV7-9
j_gene: TRBJ2-1

CDR3nt: TGTGCCAGCAGTTGGACAGGGTGGGTGGAGAGTGAAAAACTGTTTTTT
CDR3aa: CASSWTGWVESEKLFF
len: 16
d_gene: TRBD1
abundance: .
v_gene: TRBV27
j_gene: TRBJ1-4

CDR3nt: TGCGCCAGCAGCCCCGGGGGTGGAAACACCATATATTTT
CDR3aa: CASSPGGGNTIYF
len: 13
d_gene: .
abundance: .
v_gene: TRBV4-1
j_gene: TRBJ1-3

CDR3nt: TGTGCCAGCAGCTCCAGGACAGGGCGGGGGAACAATGAGCAGTTCTTC
CDR3aa: CASSSRTGRGNNEQFF
len: 16
d_gene: .
abundance: .
v_gene: TRBV7-2
j_gene: TRBJ2-1

CDR3nt: TGTGCCAGCAGCCATTCCAGGCAGCAGAACACCGGGGAGCTGTTTTTT
CDR3aa: CASSHSRQQNTGELFF
len: 16
d_gene: .
abundance: .
v_gene: TRBV9
j_gene: TRBJ2-2

CDR3nt: TGCAGCGTTGAAGGGACTAGCGGGAACACAGATACGCAGTATTTT
CDR3aa: CSVEGTSGNTDTQYF
len: 15
d_gene: TRBD2
abundance: few
v_gene: TRBV29-1
j_gene: TRBJ2-3

CDR3nt: TGTGCCAGTAGTATAGTCCCCGGCCTCTCAAATCAGCCCCAGCATTTT
CDR3aa: CASSIVPGLSNQPQHF
len: 16
d_gene: .
abundance: .
v_gene: TRBV19
j_gene: TRBJ1-5

CDR3nt: TGTGCCACCAGCAGAGATTACAATAGCAATCAGCCCCAGCATTTT
CDR3aa: CATSRDYNSNQPQHF
len: 15
d_gene: .
abundance: .
v_gene: TRBV15
j_gene: TRBJ1-5

CDR3nt: TGTGCCAGCTCAGCAGATTTATTGGGGGCCCGAGATACGCAGTATTTT
CDR3aa: CASSADLLGARDTQYF
len: 16
d_gene: .
abundance: few
v_gene: TRBV18
j_gene: TRBJ2-3

CDR3nt: TGTGCCAGCAGCGGCCCCCGGGCAGCAAGTCTTAGCACAGATACGCAGTATTTT
CDR3aa: CASSGPRAASLSTDTQYF
len: 18
d_gene: .
abundance: once
v_gene: TRBV9
j_gene: TRBJ2-3

CDR3nt: TGTGCCAGCGTCTGGAGACAGCTGGGGGGCAATCAGCCCCAGCATTTT
CDR3aa: CASVWRQLGGNQPQHF
len: 16
d_gene: .
abundance: .
v_gene: TRBV28
j_gene: TRBJ1-5

CDR3nt: TGTGCCAGCAGTTTCAGGACACCGAGAGGCTACACCTTC
CDR3aa: CASSFRTPRGYTF
len: 13
d_gene: .
abundance: .
v_gene: TRBV28
j_gene: TRBJ1-2

CDR3nt: TGTGCCAGCAGTGAGCCCAGGGGCCCGACTAATGAAAAACTGTTTTTT
CDR3aa: CASSEPRGPTNEKLFF
len: 16
d_gene: .
abundance: once
v_gene: TRBV25-1
j_gene: TRBJ1-4

CDR3nt: TGTGCCAGCAGTGAGCGGTCAGGGGGTATTAGTGGCTACACCTTC
CDR3aa: CASSERSGGISGYTF
len: 15
d_gene: TRBD1
abundance: .
v_gene: TRBV25-1
j_gene: TRBJ1-2

CDR3nt: TGCGCAGCGTGTCAGGGGAGGGGGGAGACCCAGTACTTC
CDR3aa: CAACQGRGETQYF
len: 13
d_gene: .
abundance: .
v_gene: TRBV29-1
j_gene: TRBJ2-5